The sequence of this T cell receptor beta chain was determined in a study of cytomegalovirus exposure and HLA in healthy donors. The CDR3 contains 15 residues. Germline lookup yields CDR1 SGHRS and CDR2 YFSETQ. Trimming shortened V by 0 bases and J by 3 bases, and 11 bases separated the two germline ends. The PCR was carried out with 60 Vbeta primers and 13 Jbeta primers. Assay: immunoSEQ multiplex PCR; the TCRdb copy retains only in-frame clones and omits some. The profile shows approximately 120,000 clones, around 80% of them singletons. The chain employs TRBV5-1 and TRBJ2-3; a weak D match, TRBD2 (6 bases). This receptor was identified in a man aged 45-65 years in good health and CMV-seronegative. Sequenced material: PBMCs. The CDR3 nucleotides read TGCGCCAGCAGCTTGGCCAGGGCGGGGACAGATACGCAGTATTTT. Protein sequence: CASSLARAGTDTQYF.